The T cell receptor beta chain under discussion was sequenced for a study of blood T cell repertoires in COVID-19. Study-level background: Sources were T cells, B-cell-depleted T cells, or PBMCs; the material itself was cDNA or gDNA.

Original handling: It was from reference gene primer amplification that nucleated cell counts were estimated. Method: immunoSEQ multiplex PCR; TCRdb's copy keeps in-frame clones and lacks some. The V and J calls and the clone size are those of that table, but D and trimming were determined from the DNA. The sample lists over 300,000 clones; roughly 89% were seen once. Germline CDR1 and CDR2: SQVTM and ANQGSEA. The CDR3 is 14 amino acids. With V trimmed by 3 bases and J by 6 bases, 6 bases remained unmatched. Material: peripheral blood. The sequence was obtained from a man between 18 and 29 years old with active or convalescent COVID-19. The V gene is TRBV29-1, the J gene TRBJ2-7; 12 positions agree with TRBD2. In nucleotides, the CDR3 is TGCAGCGTTGATCTAGCGGGAGGGCCGAGCGAGCAGTACTTC. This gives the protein CSVDLAGGPSEQYF.